This TCR beta chain was sequenced in a study of beta chain features in type 1 diabetes. In the study overall: Investigators examined under 140 million sorted cells across all samples. Study observations and caveats: Within each of all four CD4+ subsets, Type 1 diabetes patients had TCRB CDR3s that were moderately but significantly shorter.

Germline V gives CDR1 SGHRS, CDR2 YFSETQ. This CDR3 comprises 15 residues. Trimming pared 4 bases from V and 4 bases from J, leaving 12 bases between. CD45RO/CCR7/CD25/CD127/CD95/CD27 separated CD4+ naive, central memory, regulatory and stem cell-like memory cells by sorting. Expressed TCRB transcripts got sequenced, as all isolated RNA was reverse transcribed. Libraries were prepared by immunoSEQ multiplex PCR; TCRdb keeps only in-frame clonotypes and omits some of them. The sample comprises approximately 170,000 clones, approximately 9.9% of which are singletons, and 2% to 2.5% rests with the top ten. Only a few counts were recorded for this clone. What it binds is not known.

The chain combines TRBV5-1 with TRBJ1-6; D call uncertain. Sequencing was carried out using central memory CD4+ T cells from blood. The TCR originated in a woman aged 18-29 years in good health. The CDR3 region has the DNA TGCGCCAGCAGCCTAGCCGGGGATTATAATTCACCCCTCCACTTT. It codes for CASSLAGDYNSPLHF. The entire variable domain, with the rest obtained from reference TRBV5-1 and TRBJ1-6, is as follows: KAGVTQTPRYLIKTRGQQVTLSCSPISGHRSVSWYQQTPGQGLQFLFEYFSETQRNKGNFPGRFSGRQFSNSRSEMNVSTLELGDSALYLCASSLAGDYNSPLHFGNGTRLTVT.